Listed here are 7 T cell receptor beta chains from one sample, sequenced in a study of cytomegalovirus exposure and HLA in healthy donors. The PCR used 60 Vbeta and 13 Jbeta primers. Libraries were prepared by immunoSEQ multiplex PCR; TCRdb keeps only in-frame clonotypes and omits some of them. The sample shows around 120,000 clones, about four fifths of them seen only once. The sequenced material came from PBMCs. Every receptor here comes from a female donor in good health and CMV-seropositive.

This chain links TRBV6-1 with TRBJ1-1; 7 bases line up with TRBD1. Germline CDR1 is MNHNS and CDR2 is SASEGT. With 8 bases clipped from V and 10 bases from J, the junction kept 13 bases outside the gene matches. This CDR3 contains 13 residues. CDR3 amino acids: CASYQGGAYLAFF. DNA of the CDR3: TGTGCCAGCTACCAAGGGGGCGCTTATCTAGCTTTCTTT.

The CDR3 protein is CASSLFWGEGYEQYF. CDR3 nucleotide sequence: TGTGCCAGCAGTTTATTTTGGGGAGAGGGATACGAGCAGTACTTC. The chain carries TRBV27 and TRBJ2-7; the D gene is possibly TRBD2 (5 bases). Trimming took 1 base from V and 4 from J, leaving 14 bases between them. The germline V gene has CDR1 MNHEY and CDR2 SMNVEV (reference sequence). The CDR3 extends over 15 amino acids.

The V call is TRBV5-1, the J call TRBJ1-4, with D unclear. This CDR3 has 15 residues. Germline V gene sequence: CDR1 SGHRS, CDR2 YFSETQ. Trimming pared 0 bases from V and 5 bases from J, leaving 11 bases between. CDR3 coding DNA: TGCGCCAGCAGCTTGGACACAGTGCTGAATGAAAAACTGTTTTTT. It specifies CASSLDTVLNEKLFF.

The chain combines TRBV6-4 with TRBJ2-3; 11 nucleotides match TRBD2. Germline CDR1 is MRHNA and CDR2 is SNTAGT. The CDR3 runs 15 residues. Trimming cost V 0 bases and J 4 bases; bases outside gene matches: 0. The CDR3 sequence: CASSDSSGGADTQYF. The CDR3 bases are TGTGCCAGCAGTGACTCTAGCGGGGGGGCAGATACGCAGTATTTT.

In DNA form, the CDR3 reads TGTGCCAGCAGTTACTCCTCGGGACTGGGATCACCCCTCCACTTT. Translation gives CASSYSSGLGSPLHF. J is TRBJ1-6 and V is TRBV6-5; perhaps TRBD1 as D (5 bases). V was trimmed by 0 bases and J by 10 bases, leaving 13 bases between them. Germline CDR1 is MNHEY and CDR2 is SVGAGI. The CDR3 loop spans 15 amino acids.

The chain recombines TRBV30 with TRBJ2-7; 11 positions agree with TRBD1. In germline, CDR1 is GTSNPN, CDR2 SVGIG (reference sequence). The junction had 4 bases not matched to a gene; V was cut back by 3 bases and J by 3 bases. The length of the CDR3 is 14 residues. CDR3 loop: CAWSGDRGGYEQYF. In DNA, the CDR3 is TGTGCCTGGAGCGGGGACAGGGGGGGCTACGAGCAGTACTTC.

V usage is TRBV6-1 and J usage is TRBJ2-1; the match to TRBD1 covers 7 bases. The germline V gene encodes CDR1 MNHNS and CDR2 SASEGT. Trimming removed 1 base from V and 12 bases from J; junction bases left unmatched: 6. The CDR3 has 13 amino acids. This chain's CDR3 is CASSEVRGLRQFF. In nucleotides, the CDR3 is TGTGCCAGCAGTGAAGTTAGGGGGCTTCGGCAGTTCTTC.